Sequencing of this TCR beta chain was carried out in a study of shared clonotypes between healthy human individuals. Findings and caveats of the study: Sorted-subset samples were not fully sequenced, rarefaction indicated.

V lost 1 base and J 0 bases, leaving 13 bases between the germline ends. CDR3 length: 16 amino acids. Germline CDR1 reads SGHTA; CDR2 reads FQGNSA. About this clone: Its cognate antigen is unknown.

Method: immunoSEQ multiplex PCR; TCRdb's copy keeps in-frame clones and lacks some. The sample consists of some 2 million clones, 95% of them appearing once. This TCR derives from a man in his late teens or twenties in good health. Sequences were obtained from naive CD4+ T cells sorted from blood. Noted subset: CD45RA+ positively selected. The chain links TRBV7-2 to TRBJ2-7; D is undetermined. CDR3 DNA sequence: TGTGCCAGCAGCTTAGGAGGTATCTACCCCTCCTACGAGCAGTACTTC. It encodes CASSLGGIYPSYEQYF. The full variable domain, completed using reference TRBV7-2 and TRBJ2-7, is GAGVSQSPSNKVTEKGKDVELRCDPISGHTALYWYRQSLGQGLEFLIYFQGNSAPDKSGLPSDRFSAERTGGSVSTLTIQRTQQEDSAVYLCASSLGGIYPSYEQYFGPGTRLTVT.